Here is one T cell receptor (beta chain) with its context. The target antigen is unknown. V dropped 8 bases and J dropped 6 bases, with 18 bases sitting between them. Looked up from germline, CDR1 is DFQATT and CDR2 is SNEGSKA (reference sequence). This CDR3 is built from 13 residues. This sample is drawn from a study of T cells in Graves' hyperthyroidism and ophthalmopathy. Study results and limitations: The model foresaw ophthalmopathy a median roughly 6 months prior to onset. Blood also held most thyroid clonotypes expanded beyond 0.001.

Fresh peripheral blood, under 11 ml, yielded the PBMCs. What was amplified from RNA transcripts were TCR beta CDR3 regions. The HTBI set primed first-round TCR CDR3 RT-PCR. TCRdb itself ran the multiplex PCR reads through MiXCR, one entry per CDR3 protein. The sample lists under 600,000 distinct CDR3 sequences, more than 15% occurring once. The chain employs TRBV20-1 and TRBJ2-3; the D is unclear. This clonotype was sampled from a woman aged 40 to 50 with Graves' ophthalmopathy. The sequencing sample was made of blood. The CDR3 here is CSPSAQPQDTQYF. The DNA for the CDR3 is TGCAGTCCCAGCGCCCAACCCCAGGATACGCAGTATTTT.